The 21 T cell receptor beta chains below all came from one sample that was sequenced in a study of CD8 T cells in Susac syndrome. When the RNA was reverse transcribed, random hexamers were used with an input of roughly 0.5 to 1 ug. TCRdb re-called the immunoSEQ multiplex PCR reads through MiXCR, storing one row per CDR3 protein. The sample has roughly 140,000 distinct CDR3 sequences; 85% to 95% are singletons. Specimen: CD8+ T cells from PBMCs. These TCRs come from a human donor in good health.

The chain recombines TRBV7-9 with TRBJ2-1; 9 positions agree with TRBD1. This CDR3 is built from 16 residues. V was pared by 6 bases and J by 1 base, with 7 bases of the junction left unmatched. In germline, CDR1 is SEHNR, CDR2 FQNEAQ (reference sequence). CDR3 sequence reads: CASSQPQGASYNEQFF. The CDR3 region has the DNA TGTGCCAGCAGTCAACCACAGGGGGCGTCCTACAATGAGCAGTTCTTC.

This clonotype showed up just once. The chain is built from TRBV28 and TRBJ2-3; D is unclear. Germline values: CDR1 MDHEN, CDR2 SYDVKM. Trimming shortened V by 3 bases and J by 5 bases, and 9 bases separated the two germline ends. The CDR3 covers 13 residues. CDR3 DNA sequence: TGTGCCAGCAGTTTTTCAGGCGGAGATACGCAGTATTTT. Translation: CASSFSGGDTQYF. The complete variable domain, with remaining parts taken from reference TRBV28 and TRBJ2-3, reads DVKVTQSSRYLVKRTGEKVFLECVQDMDHENMFWYRQDPGLGLRLIYFSYDVKMKEKGDIPEGYSVSREKKERFSLILESASTNQTSMYLCASSFSGGDTQYFGPGTRLTVL.

This rearrangement joins TRBV7-9 to TRBJ1-1; D remains unclear. Trimming stripped 7 bases from V and 4 bases from J, with 16 bases between. The CDR3 has 14 residues. Germline values: CDR1 SEHNR, CDR2 FQNEAQ (reference sequence). The CDR3 is CASTDLGSTTEAFF. As DNA, the CDR3 is TGTGCCAGCACGGACCTAGGGAGTACCACTGAAGCTTTCTTT.

This chain uses TRBV4-2 with TRBJ2-1, with 10 bases lining up with TRBD2. Germline V gene data show CDR1 as LGHNA and CDR2 as YNFKEQ. The CDR3 spans 15 residues. Trimming cost V 4 bases and J 6 bases; bases outside gene matches: 6. The CDR3 protein is CASSPLAGGGNEQFF. The CDR3 DNA is TGTGCCAGCAGCCCGTTAGCGGGAGGAGGCAATGAGCAGTTCTTC.

The CDR3 bases are TGTGCCAGCAGCAAAAAGGGAACTAGCGGTGAGCAGTTCTTC. Protein: CASSKKGTSGEQFF. This chain joins TRBV21-1 and TRBJ2-1; the table gives TRBD2 as D, unverified against the DNA. TRBV21-1 is reported as a pseudogene. This CDR3 comprises 14 residues.

The V gene is TRBV5-1, the J gene TRBJ2-7; D call uncertain. Trimming took 3 bases from V and 3 from J, leaving 10 bases between them. CDR1 SGHRS and CDR2 YFSETQ come from the germline V gene. This CDR3 comprises 13 residues. Here the CDR3 reads CASSYRLDYEQYF. The CDR3 DNA is TGCGCCAGCAGCTACAGATTAGACTACGAGCAGTACTTC.

V and J are TRBV5-6 and TRBJ2-2; no reliable D call. The germline gives CDR1 SGHDT, CDR2 YYEEEE. CDR3 length equals 13 residues. Trimming cost V 0 bases and J 6 bases, with 6 bases left between them. CDR3 bases: TGTGCCAGCAGCTTGGGAGGTCCCGGGGAGCTGTTTTTT. This translates into CASSLGGPGELFF.

CDR3 DNA: TGTGCCAGTAGTTCGGGACAGTCCTACGAGCAGTACTTC. Protein product: CASSSGQSYEQYF. The J gene is TRBJ2-7, the V gene TRBV19, with TRBD1 identical over 7 bases. V trimming: 5 bases; J trimming: 1 base; junction bases outside the gene matches: 2. The germline V gene has CDR1 LNHDA and CDR2 SQIVND (reference sequence). This CDR3 spans 13 amino acids.

This clonotype was observed once. The chain employs TRBV20-1 and TRBJ2-7; D is unclear. This CDR3 contains 14 residues. Germline CDR1 is DFQATT and CDR2 is SNEGSKA (reference sequence). The V end was cut by 6 bases, the J end by 0 bases, with 15 bases between. In nucleotides, the CDR3 is TGCAGTGCCCCGGGCCTCCCGGGCTCCTACGAGCAGTACTTC. Translation: CSAPGLPGSYEQYF.

The chain links TRBV7-9 to TRBJ2-7, with 10 bases lining up with TRBD1. Trimming removed 5 bases from V and 5 bases from J; junction bases left unmatched: 9. The CDR3 consists of 15 residues. CDR1 is SEHNR, CDR2 FQNEAQ, per germline (reference sequence). The CDR3 coding sequence is TGTGCCAGCAGCCCCCGGGACAGGGGCGCGGACGAGCAGTACTTC. Residues: CASSPRDRGADEQYF.

J is TRBJ1-5 and V is TRBV7-9; D is perhaps TRBD1 (5 bases). The V and J ends lost 5 bases and 6 bases respectively, with 8 bases between them. Germline V CDR1 and CDR2: SEHNR, FQNEAQ (reference sequence). The CDR3 contains 12 residues. The CDR3 region is CASSLGAQPQHF. The DNA for the CDR3 is TGTGCCAGCAGCCTAGGGGCTCAGCCCCAGCATTTT.

A single count supports this clonotype. The chain recombines TRBV24-1 with TRBJ2-1, with 8 positions matching TRBD2. Germline CDR1 reads KGHDR; CDR2 reads SFDVKD. This CDR3 has 14 residues. J gave up 10 bases and V 6 bases, and 10 bases lay outside the gene matches. The CDR3 nucleotides read TGTGCCACCAGTCTAACTAGCGGCCTTCGAGAGCAGTTCTTC. Encoded protein: CATSLTSGLREQFF.

The genes are TRBV13 and TRBJ2-5, with TRBD1 identical over 8 bases. Germline-derived CDR1 and CDR2 are PRHDT and FYEKMQ (reference sequence). V lost 5 bases and J lost 5; bases outside the gene matches: 7. The CDR3 extends over 14 amino acids. Here the CDR3 DNA reads TGTGCCAGCAGCCTGACAGGGGAGGCGGAGACCCAGTACTTC. It yields the protein CASSLTGEAETQYF.

The V gene is TRBV20-1, the J gene TRBJ1-2, with a tentative D call TRBD1 (5 bases). V shed 2 bases and J shed 4 bases, with 11 bases lying between them. The germline V gene encodes CDR1 DFQATT and CDR2 SNEGSKA (reference sequence). This CDR3 contains 13 residues. CDR3 loop: CSARPGFGYGYTF. The DNA of the CDR3 is TGCAGTGCTAGACCAGGGTTCGGCTATGGCTACACCTTC.

The V and J genes are TRBV28 and TRBJ1-2; D ambiguous. Germline values: CDR1 MDHEN, CDR2 SYDVKM. With 10 bases removed from V and 7 bases from J, the gap between germline ends came to 16 bases. There are 12 residues in the CDR3. CDR3 protein: CATAPGEVGYTF. Here the CDR3 DNA reads TGTGCCACCGCCCCCGGGGAAGTTGGCTACACCTTC.

V is TRBV3-1 and J is TRBJ2-1; 8 bases are a match to TRBD1. Germline CDR1 LGHDT, CDR2 YNNKEL (reference sequence). There are 13 residues in the CDR3. V trimming: 4 bases; J trimming: 15 bases; junction bases outside the gene matches: 11. CDR3 sequence: CASSPMGTGRSFF. CDR3 bases: TGTGCCAGCAGCCCAATGGGGACAGGAAGATCGTTCTTC.

The V gene is TRBV27, the J gene TRBJ2-7, with 7 positions matching TRBD1. Germline V gene lookup returns CDR1 MNHEY and CDR2 SMNVEV (reference sequence). With 5 bases clipped from V and 6 bases from J, the junction kept 10 bases outside the gene matches. The CDR3 has 14 amino acids. DNA of the CDR3: TGTGCCAGCAGTATCAGGACAGGTACCCCCGAGCAGTACTTC. Amino acid sequence: CASSIRTGTPEQYF.

The V and J genes are TRBV3-1 and TRBJ2-1, with TRBD2 identical over 12 bases. The V segment lost 0 bases and the J segment 10 bases; nucleotides outside the gene matches: 4. CDR3 length equals 15 residues. Germline V lookup: CDR1 LGHDT, CDR2 YNNKEL (reference sequence). The CDR3 region has the DNA TGTGCCAGCAGCCAAGAGCTAGCGGGAGGGCAGGAGCAGTTCTTC. This gives the protein CASSQELAGGQEQFF.

As regards this clonotype: Compared with germline, one end of the junction differs, possibly owing to a read error. V is TRBV2 and J is TRBJ2-3; D is ambiguous. The CDR3 is made up of 10 amino acids. The germline V gene encodes CDR1 SNHLY and CDR2 FYNNEI. The DNA for the CDR3 is TGTGCCAGCAGTGAAGGACGCGTCAATTTT. Translated: CASSEGRVNF.

The rearrangement joins TRBV6-2 or TRBV6-3 to TRBJ2-1; 11 positions agree with TRBD2. Germline V gene sequence: CDR1 MNHEY, CDR2 SVGEGT. This CDR3 has 17 residues. V dropped 2 bases and J dropped 6; count of bases not matched to a gene: 9. The CDR3 sequence: CASSYELAGVLLNEQFF. CDR3 nucleotide sequence: TGTGCCAGCAGTTACGAACTAGCGGGAGTTCTCCTCAATGAGCAGTTCTTC.

The chain links TRBV30 to TRBJ2-2; unclear D gene. The CDR3 loop spans 15 amino acids. Deletions cut 2 bases from V and 2 bases from J, with 12 bases between. The germline CDR1 and CDR2 sequences are GTSNPN and SVGIG (reference sequence). The CDR3 nucleotides read TGTGCCTGGAGTACTCAAACGACTAACACCGGGGAGCTGTTTTTT. This codes for CAWSTQTTNTGELFF.